This is a list of T cell receptor beta chains from one sample in a study of T cells in Graves' hyperthyroidism and ophthalmopathy. TCRdb re-called the multiplex PCR reads with MiXCR, one entry per CDR3 protein. This sample has 500,000 to 600,000 distinct CDR3 sequences, with more than 45% found just once. Input material: peripheral blood or thyroid tissue (not recorded which). These receptors came from an adult woman with Graves' disease, either hyperthyroidism or ophthalmopathy (not recorded which). Both conserved end residues are part of each CDR3. Fields, in order: D gene, V gene, CDR3 length, clone size, J gene, CDR3 protein, CDR3 DNA. A D gene is named only where the DNA matches it firmly. Size tells how often a clone was seen (once, few, many) or the class of an expanded clone, and some rows leave it out.

TRBD1	TRBV10-3	16	few	TRBJ2-7	CAISEPPGQGFYEQYF	TGTGCCATCAGTGAGCCACCGGGACAGGGGTTTTACGAGCAGTACTTC
.	TRBV24-1	11	.	TRBJ2-5	CAIENQETQYF	TGTGCGATTGAAAACCAAGAGACCCAGTACTTC
.	TRBV2	11	.	TRBJ1-2	CASNLDYGYTF	TGTGCCAGCAACCTCGACTATGGCTACACCTTC
.	TRBV2	15	once	TRBJ1-1	CASSLPVSPGTEALF	TGTGCCAGCAGTTTACCAGTGTCCCCAGGGACTGAAGCTCTCTTT
.	TRBV7-3	13	few	TRBJ1-1	CASSPGVGAEAFF	TGTGCCAGCAGCCCGGGGGTGGGGGCTGAAGCTTTCTTT
.	TRBV6-5	15	.	TRBJ2-7	CASSWASGSIYEQHF	.
.	TRBV10-3	17	.	TRBJ2-7	CAISEGRSGGPYYEQYF	TGTGCCATCAGTGAGGGTCGCTCTGGGGGGCCCTACTACGAGCAGTACTTC
.	TRBV6-4	20	few	TRBJ1-2	CASSLFRAPGWTEVGYGYTF	TGTGCCAGCAGTTTATTTCGGGCGCCGGGGTGGACGGAGGTTGGGTATGGCTACACCTTC
.	TRBV7-2	14	many	TRBJ1-1	CASSLGGRHTEAFF	TGTGCCAGCAGCTTAGGGGGGCGGCACACTGAAGCTTTCTTT
.	TRBV2	16	once	TRBJ2-5	CASSLARGRGQETQYF	TGTGCCAGCAGTTTAGCGCGAGGGCGAGGCCAAGAGACCCAGTACTTC
.	TRBV6-6	12	many	TRBJ1-1	CASSSSGDEAFF	TGTGCCAGCAGTTCCTCAGGGGATGAAGCTTTCTTT
.	TRBV2	13	.	TRBJ2-7	CATLERAAYEQYF	TGTGCCACCCTTGAGAGGGCTGCCTACGAGCAGTACTTC
TRBD1	TRBV5-1	18	.	TRBJ2-7	CASSPAGQGAGGIYEQYF	TGCGCCAGCAGCCCCGCAGGGCAGGGGGCCGGAGGGATCTACGAGCAGTACTTC
TRBD1	TRBV7-2	16	many	TRBJ1-5	CASSLDSGTGYQPQHF	TGTGCCAGCAGCTTAGACTCCGGGACAGGGTACCAGCCCCAGCATTTT
.	TRBV9	12	.	TRBJ2-7	CASSGPGYEQYF	TGTGCCAGCAGCGGTCCAGGGTACGAGCAGTACTTC
TRBD2	TRBV19	15	.	TRBJ2-5	CASSLMGTTQETQYF	TGTGCCAGTAGTTTAATGGGGACTACCCAAGAGACCCAGTACTTC
.	TRBV4-1	15	.	TRBJ2-5	CAGSQVPGEFGTQYF	TGCGCCGGCAGCCAAGTTCCTGGGGAATTTGGGACCCAGTACTTC
TRBD1	TRBV6-6	16	.	TRBJ2-5	CASSTGRTGSGETQYF	TGTGCCAGCTCCACCGGGCGGACAGGGTCCGGGGAGACCCAGTACTTC
.	TRBV20-1	13	.	TRBJ2-5	CSAGGAQAETQYF	TGCAGTGCTGGGGGGGCCCAGGCGGAGACCCAGTACTTC
.	TRBV7-9	15	once	TRBJ1-1	CASSSRGSGDTEAFF	TGTGCCAGCAGCTCCCGGGGCAGCGGTGACACTGAAGCTTTCTTT
.	TRBV20-1	14	many	TRBJ2-2	CSARGGSGAGELFF	TGCAGTGCTAGGGGCGGGTCGGGTGCCGGGGAGCTGTTTTTT
.	TRBV7-3	15	.	TRBJ2-5	CASSPLASAEETQYF	TGTGCCAGCAGCCCTCTAGCGTCGGCAGAGGAGACCCAGTACTTC
.	TRBV2	14	many	TRBJ2-2	CASSEGRGTGELFF	TGTGCCAGCAGTGAGGGAAGGGGCACCGGGGAGCTGTTTTTT
.	TRBV29-1	14	many	TRBJ2-5	CSVEDTGKQETQYF	TGCAGCGTTGAAGATACAGGGAAACAAGAGACCCAGTACTTC
.	TRBV20-1	13	.	TRBJ1-5	CSATAGQSEPQHF	TGCAGTGCTACGGCCGGACAGTCTGAGCCCCAGCATTTT
.	TRBV12-3/TRBV12-4	14	many	TRBJ2-6	CASSWGTGANVLTF	TGTGCCAGCAGTTGGGGCACTGGGGCCAACGTCCTGACTTTC
.	TRBV2	12	.	TRBJ2-7	CASSVTGDEQYF	TGTGCCAGCAGTGTAACGGGGGACGAGCAGTACTTC
.	TRBV2	14	.	TRBJ1-2	CASRRGWVDYGYTF	TGTGCCAGCAGACGGGGCTGGGTCGACTATGGCTACACCTTC
.	TRBV11-2	16	many	TRBJ2-7	CASSLGTAGVAYEQYF	TGTGCCAGCAGCTTGGGGACGGCAGGGGTGGCCTACGAGCAGTACTTC
.	TRBV28	13	many	TRBJ1-4	CATHRGDVEKLFF	TGTGCCACCCATCGTGGGGATGTAGAAAAACTGTTTTTT
.	TRBV9	12	.	TRBJ2-3	CASSISSNTQYF	TGTGCCAGCAGCATCTCTAGCAATACGCAGTATTTT
.	TRBV5-1	15	.	TRBJ1-5	CASSFEGDPNQPQHF	TGCGCCAGCAGCTTCGAGGGGGACCCCAATCAGCCCCAGCATTTT
TRBD1	TRBV20-1	15	.	TRBJ2-7	CSAGFPGQGFSEQYF	TGCAGTGCTGGATTTCCGGGACAGGGGTTTTCCGAGCAGTACTTC
TRBD1	TRBV28	18	.	TRBJ1-1	CASSAPVPGGARSAEAFF	TGTGCCAGCAGCGCGCCAGTGCCAGGGGGGGCGAGGTCGGCTGAAGCTTTCTTT
.	TRBV20-1	15	many	TRBJ1-5	CSARDGPGPDQPQHF	TGCAGTGCTAGAGATGGTCCGGGGCCAGATCAGCCCCAGCATTTT
TRBD2	TRBV7-7	16	many	TRBJ2-5	CASSFSPSGSGETQYF	TGTGCTAGCAGTTTTAGCCCAAGCGGGAGTGGAGAGACCCAGTACTTC
.	TRBV7-2	15	once	TRBJ1-2	CASSLQIQGNYGYTF	TGTGCCAGCAGCTTACAGATCCAGGGGAACTATGGCTACACCTTC
TRBD1	TRBV11-2	14	many	TRBJ2-7	CASSGDSRSYEQYF	TGTGCCAGCAGTGGGGACAGCCGGTCCTACGAGCAGTACTTC
.	TRBV6-5	14	.	TRBJ1-6	CASSGAGRDSPLHF	TGTGCCAGCAGTGGAGCTGGACGGGATTCACCCCTCCACTTT
TRBD1	TRBV3-1	17	.	TRBJ1-6	CASSHLGDSGAVSPLHF	TGTGCCAGCAGCCACCTCGGGGACAGTGGCGCAGTGTCACCCCTCCACTTT
.	TRBV20-1	14	many	TRBJ1-5	CSARVHTLGEPQHF	TGCAGTGCTAGAGTCCACACCCTCGGGGAGCCCCAGCATTTT
.	TRBV7-2	15	.	TRBJ1-1	CASSTPRVRETEAFF	TGTGCCAGCAGCACGCCCCGAGTCCGGGAAACTGAAGCTTTCTTT
TRBD1	TRBV11-2	17	many	TRBJ2-7	CASSLGPTSGTGYEQYF	TGTGCCAGCAGCTTAGGCCCGACATCCGGGACAGGGTACGAGCAGTACTTC
.	TRBV6-2/TRBV6-3	15	few	TRBJ1-2	CASSRVGTSVGGYTF	TGTGCCAGCAGCCGTGTTGGGACGTCAGTCGGGGGCTACACCTTC
TRBD1	TRBV10-1	17	.	TRBJ1-6	CASSENPGQHYNSPLHF	TGCGCCAGCAGTGAGAACCCGGGACAGCACTATAATTCACCCCTCCACTTT
TRBD1	TRBV2	14	few	TRBJ1-1	CASSEAEEGAGAFF	TGTGCCAGCAGTGAAGCGGAAGAGGGGGCTGGGGCTTTCTTT
.	TRBV7-2	13	.	TRBJ1-2	CASSPVRGSGYTF	TGTGCCAGCAGCCCGGTCAGGGGAAGTGGCTACACCTTC
TRBD1	TRBV4-1	15	.	TRBJ2-5	CASSQAGTGLETQYF	TGCGCCAGCAGCCAGGCTGGGACAGGGTTGGAGACCCAGTACTTC
.	TRBV20-1	13	many	TRBJ2-7	CSVPDTSIYEQYF	TGCAGTGTTCCCGACACCAGCATATACGAGCAGTACTTC
.	TRBV9	10	.	TRBJ1-5	CASDGQPQHF	TGTGCCAGCGACGGTCAGCCCCAGCATTTT
TRBD1	TRBV12-3/TRBV12-4	14	.	TRBJ1-2	CASRRLTGDYGYTF	TGTGCCAGCAGACGCCTGACAGGGGACTATGGCTACACCTTC
.	TRBV7-9	23	.	TRBJ1-5	CASSPDSRSYEQYFGPGYQPQHF	.
TRBD1	TRBV20-1	17	.	TRBJ1-3	CSATGTEETGSGNTIYF	TGCAGTGCTACCGGGACCGAGGAGACAGGGTCTGGAAACACCATATATTTT
TRBD1	TRBV9	13	.	TRBJ1-1	CASSLGTGVAAFF	TGTGCCAGCAGCCTGGGGACAGGGGTGGCGGCTTTCTTT
.	TRBV7-2	14	once	TRBJ1-3	CASSSRFSGNTIYF	TGTGCCAGCAGCAGCAGATTCTCTGGAAACACCATATATTTT
.	TRBV29-1	12	.	TRBJ1-1	CSAPGGYTEAFF	TGCAGCGCACCGGGGGGGTACACTGAAGCTTTCTTT
TRBD1	TRBV28	14	few	TRBJ1-1	CASTVGQGATEAFF	TGTGCCAGCACCGTGGGACAGGGTGCCACTGAAGCTTTCTTT